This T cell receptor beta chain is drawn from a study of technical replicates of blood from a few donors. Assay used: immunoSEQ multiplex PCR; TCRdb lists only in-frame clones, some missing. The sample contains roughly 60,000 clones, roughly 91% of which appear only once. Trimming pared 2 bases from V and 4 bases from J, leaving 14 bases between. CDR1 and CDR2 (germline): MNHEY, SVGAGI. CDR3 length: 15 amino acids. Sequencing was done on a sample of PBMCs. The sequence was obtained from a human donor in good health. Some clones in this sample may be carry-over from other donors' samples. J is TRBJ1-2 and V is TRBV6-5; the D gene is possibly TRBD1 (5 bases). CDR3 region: CASSYGALDGYGYTF. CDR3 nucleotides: TGTGCCAGCAGTTACGGGGCCTTGGATGGCTATGGCTACACCTTC.